This TCR beta chain was found in a study of OX40 agonist ivuxolimab in advanced cancers. Assay used: immunoSEQ multiplex PCR; TCRdb lists only in-frame clones, some missing. The sample consists of under 90,000 clones, around 87% of them appearing once. With V trimmed by 3 bases and J by 6 bases, 8 bases remained unmatched. The germline V gene encodes CDR1 MNHEY and CDR2 SMNVEV (reference sequence). This CDR3 region has 16 residues. This receptor was taken from an adult with an advanced solid tumor such as melanoma, head and neck, liver or kidney cancer. Sequenced here: CD4+ or CD8+ T cells sorted from blood, sampled in a trial of the OX40 agonist ivuxolimab. The chain combines TRBV27 with TRBJ2-2, with 9 bases matching TRBD1. CDR3 sequence (DNA): TGTGCCAGCAGTTTGGAAGACAGGGGGGCGGCCGGGGAGCTGTTTTTT. Translated: CASSLEDRGAAGELFF.